The 14 T cell receptor beta chains in this list originate from one sample, sequenced in a study of T cells in localized non-small cell lung cancer. TCRdb keeps only in-frame clones here, not all; method: immunoSEQ multiplex PCR. The repertoire holds 9,800 or so clones, with about 44% as singletons. Sequenced material: lymph node tissue, taken before any cancer treatment. The receptors here all came from a woman aged 40 to 75 with stage I lung adenocarcinoma.

This chain joins TRBV6-8 and TRBJ2-7; D is uncertain. V was shortened by 7 bases and J by 6 bases, with 16 bases between the two germline ends. The CDR3 covers 13 residues. CDR1 is MNHGY, CDR2 SAAAGT, per germline. The CDR3 here is CASKETAKAEQYF. The CDR3 coding sequence is TGTGCCAGCAAGGAAACAGCGAAAGCCGAGCAGTACTTC.

The chain uses TRBV5-1 and TRBJ1-1; D gene unclear. The germline V gene has CDR1 SGHRS and CDR2 YFSETQ. The CDR3 length is 15 residues. With 3 bases removed from V and 1 base from J, the gap between germline ends came to 13 bases. CDR3 nucleotide sequence: TGCGCCAGCAGCTCCCCTTATACGGGGAACACTGAAGCTTTCTTT. Protein: CASSSPYTGNTEAFF.

The rearrangement joins TRBV19 to TRBJ2-1, with 12 bases fitting TRBD2. The CDR3 has 16 amino acids. Germline-derived CDR1 and CDR2 are LNHDA and SQIVND (reference sequence). V gave up 3 bases and J gave up 6 bases; unmatched junction bases: 6. This chain's CDR3 is CASSIRSSGGANEQFF. The CDR3 DNA reads as TGTGCCAGTAGTATTCGGTCTAGCGGGGGGGCCAATGAGCAGTTCTTC.

This chain joins TRBV28 and TRBJ2-5; D remains unclear. The germline gives CDR1 MDHEN, CDR2 SYDVKM. This CDR3 region has 15 residues. The V end lost 1 base, the J end lost 5 bases, and 14 bases lay between the germline ends. The CDR3 protein is CASSLYPTGAETQYF. CDR3 nucleotide sequence: TGTGCCAGCAGTTTATACCCCACTGGTGCCGAGACCCAGTACTTC.

The chain links TRBV9 to TRBJ2-3, with D perhaps matching TRBD1 (6 bases). This CDR3 contains 15 residues. Germline V gene lookup returns CDR1 SGDLS and CDR2 YYNGEE. V dropped 0 bases and J dropped 2 bases, with 10 bases sitting between them. CDR3 bases: TGTGCCAGCAGCGTAGGAGGGGGACACACAGATACGCAGTATTTT. The encoded protein is CASSVGGGHTDTQYF.

For the CDR3, the DNA is TGTGCCAGCAGCCGGGGGAGTAGCCGTGCAGATACGCAGTATTTT. Translating gives CASSRGSSRADTQYF. The chain carries TRBV11-3 and TRBJ2-3; D perhaps matches TRBD2 (6 bases). Germline V gives CDR1 SGHNT, CDR2 YENEEA. V was shortened by 5 bases and J by 4 bases, with 16 bases between the two germline ends. The CDR3 is 15 amino acids.

The table lists this clone with a few counts. This chain links TRBV9 with TRBJ1-4, with D unresolved. V shed 3 bases and J shed 8 bases, with 14 bases lying between them. CDR1 is SGDLS, CDR2 YYNGEE, per germline. The CDR3 is made up of 14 amino acids. CDR3 DNA: TGTGCCAGCAGCGCGGACCTACGCCAGGAAAAACTGTTTTTT. Its translation is CASSADLRQEKLFF.

The chain joins TRBV18 to TRBJ2-7; TRBD1 agrees at 7 bases. Germline values: CDR1 KGHSH, CDR2 LQKENI. V lost 3 bases to trimming and J lost 3 bases; unmatched junction nucleotides: 11. This CDR3 is built from 16 residues. In DNA, the CDR3 is TGTGCCAGCTCACCGTCAAACCCGGCAGGGGGCTACGAGCAGTACTTC. It is translated as CASSPSNPAGGYEQYF.

The rearrangement uses TRBV29-1 and TRBJ2-7; possible D gene TRBD1, 6 bases. This CDR3 spans 12 amino acids. Germline V gives CDR1 SQVTM, CDR2 ANQGSEA. V was pared by 4 bases and J by 3 bases, with 10 bases between. The CDR3 DNA follows: TGCAGCGTTGTGGACAGACTCTACGAGCAGTACTTC. Its protein is CSVVDRLYEQYF.

This clone was counted a few times. This chain connects TRBV11-3 to TRBJ2-6; D gene ambiguous. Trimming took 3 bases from V and 0 from J, leaving 9 bases between them. CDR3 length equals 16 residues. Germline-derived CDR1 and CDR2 are SGHNT and YENEEA. CDR3 amino acids: CASSLGPVSGANVLTF. The CDR3 nucleotides are TGTGCCAGCAGCTTGGGCCCAGTCTCTGGGGCCAACGTCCTGACTTTC.

The chain combines TRBV19 with TRBJ1-3; D gene ambiguous. The CDR3 covers 16 residues. Trimming stripped 5 bases from V and 0 bases from J, with 14 bases between. Germline V CDR1 and CDR2: LNHDA, SQIVND (reference sequence). The CDR3 sequence: CASSPQRSLSGNTIYF. CDR3 DNA sequence: TGTGCCAGTAGTCCACAGCGCAGCCTCTCTGGAAACACCATATATTTT.

This clone came up a few times. The V call is TRBV7-6, the J call TRBJ1-4, with D unclear. This CDR3 is built from 17 residues. CDR1 SGHVS and CDR2 FNYEAQ come from the germline V gene. Trimming shortened V by 5 bases and J by 7 bases, and 23 bases separated the two germline ends. The CDR3 bases are TGTGCCAGCAGCCCCCTGACCAGGACGGGGTCGGGTGAAAAACTGTTTTTT. Amino acid sequence: CASSPLTRTGSGEKLFF.

This clone showed up just a few times. This rearrangement joins TRBV9 to TRBJ2-7; TRBD2 aligns across 11 bases. Germline V gene data show CDR1 as SGDLS and CDR2 as YYNGEE. Trimming cost V 5 bases and J 6 bases; bases outside gene matches: 7. This CDR3 contains 14 residues. The CDR3 DNA sequence: TGTGCCAGCAGTGAAGCTCTAGCGGGGGGCGAGCAGTACTTC. Protein product: CASSEALAGGEQYF.

The rearrangement links TRBV9 to TRBJ1-3; D remains ambiguous. The V gene's germline CDR1 is SGDLS and CDR2 YYNGEE. Trimming removed 0 bases from V and 0 bases from J, with 19 bases in between. The CDR3 contains 19 residues. The CDR3 nucleotides read TGTGCCAGCAGCGTAGATCCCCTAATGGGCGCAACCTCTGGAAACACCATATATTTT. Protein product: CASSVDPLMGATSGNTIYF.